Below are 6 T cell receptor beta chains sequenced from a single sample in a study of shared clonotypes between healthy human individuals. The protocol was immunoSEQ multiplex PCR, while the TCRdb copy is restricted to in-frame clones and leaves out a portion. The repertoire includes roughly 1,600,000 clones, roughly 98.5% of them detected once, and approximately 0.4% sits in the top ten. The sample comprised naive CD4+ T cells sorted from blood. The subset was: CD45RA+ positively selected. These receptors originate from a man younger than 40 in good health.

This clone has just one count. Other DNA sequences in this sample translate to the same CDR3. V is TRBV5-8 and J is TRBJ2-7; D is possibly TRBD2 (5 bases). The CDR3 totals 12 residues. Germline V CDR1 and CDR2: SGHTS, YDEGEE. V was pared by 2 bases and J by 6 bases, with 9 bases between. CDR3 region: CASSFIASEQYF. The CDR3 DNA follows: TGTGCCAGCAGCTTTATAGCGTCCGAGCAGTACTTC.

The chain recombines TRBV6-1 with TRBJ2-7; possibly TRBD1 for D (6 bases). The V gene's germline CDR1 is MNHNS and CDR2 SASEGT. V lost 3 bases and J lost 2, with 14 bases in between. The CDR3 consists of 15 residues. Here the CDR3 reads CASSEGGKGAYEQYF. The CDR3 coding sequence is TGTGCCAGCAGTGAGGGCGGAAAGGGGGCCTACGAGCAGTACTTC.

V is TRBV19 and J is TRBJ1-1, with D unclear. The CDR3 length is 14 residues. Trimming cost V 3 bases and J 1 base, with 9 bases left between them. Germline loops: CDR1 LNHDA, CDR2 SQIVND (reference sequence). The CDR3 DNA is TGTGCCAGTAGTATGGGATCCAGGAACACTGAAGCTTTCTTT. Translating it yields CASSMGSRNTEAFF.

The V gene is TRBV5-6, the J gene TRBJ2-7, with 9 bases aligning to TRBD1. The CDR3 loop spans 16 amino acids. Germline CDR1 is SGHDT and CDR2 is YYEEEE. Losses at the gene ends were 1 base for V and 2 bases for J; bases not matched to a gene: 7. CDR3 protein: CASSLPRDRAPYEQYF. Here the CDR3 DNA reads TGTGCCAGCAGCTTGCCACGGGACAGGGCCCCCTACGAGCAGTACTTC.

The count of this clone is one. The chain employs TRBV13 and TRBJ1-5; no firm D call. The CDR3 covers 14 residues. Trimming removed 4 bases from V and 3 bases from J, with 10 bases in between. Germline CDR1 is PRHDT and CDR2 is FYEKMQ (reference sequence). The CDR3 protein is CASSSPVVNQPQHF. The CDR3 coding sequence is TGTGCCAGCAGCTCCCCGGTCGTCAATCAGCCCCAGCATTTT. Variable domain in full (rest from reference TRBV13 and TRBJ1-5): AAGVIQSPRHLIKEKRETATLKCYPIPRHDTVYWYQQGPGQDPQFLISFYEKMQSDKGSIPDRFSAQQFSDYHSELNMSSLELGDSALYFCASSSPVVNQPQHFGDGTRLSIL.

The CDR3 DNA sequence: TGCAGCGTCTTAATGGGACTGCCGCAGTATTTT. It encodes CSVLMGLPQYF. This chain connects TRBV29-1 to TRBJ2-3; a possible D gene is TRBD2 (6 bases). With 6 bases removed from V and 10 bases from J, the gap between germline ends came to 14 bases. CDR1 is SQVTM, CDR2 ANQGSEA, per germline. CDR3 length equals 11 residues.